These 29 T cell receptor beta chains were sequenced from one sample in a study of T cell responses to AZD1222 COVID-19 vaccine. TCRdb keeps only in-frame clones here, not all; method: immunoSEQ multiplex PCR. Among about 140,000 clones listed, over 85% were seen once. Material: peripheral blood, obtained on day 0 of MenACWY control vaccination. The source of these receptors is an adult in good health.

The chain uses TRBV7-9 and TRBJ2-3; TRBD2 matches 8 bases. CDR1 and CDR2 from the germline V gene are SEHNR and FQNEAQ (reference sequence). V dropped 0 bases and J dropped 3; count of bases not matched to a gene: 2. This CDR3 is 15 amino acids long. CDR3 DNA sequence: TGTGCCAGCAGCTTAGCGGGACTAGTAACAGATACGCAGTATTTT. Translation gives CASSLAGLVTDTQYF.

The chain joins TRBV6-5 to TRBJ1-1; a possible D gene is TRBD1 (5 bases). Germline lookup yields CDR1 MNHEY and CDR2 SVGAGI. The CDR3 length is 16 residues. Trimming left V 0 bases short and J 0 bases short, with 11 bases between. Here the CDR3 DNA reads TGTGCCAGCAGTTACTCTCTGCCAGGGTTGAACACTGAAGCTTTCTTT. This sequence encodes CASSYSLPGLNTEAFF.

This sequence joins TRBV9 and TRBJ1-1, with 9 bases fitting TRBD1. This CDR3 is built from 15 residues. CDR1 and CDR2 from the germline V gene are SGDLS and YYNGEE. V lost 2 bases to trimming and J lost 6 bases; unmatched junction nucleotides: 8. The CDR3 sequence is CASSVLQGAPAEAFF. The CDR3 coding sequence is TGTGCCAGCAGCGTCTTACAGGGGGCGCCGGCTGAAGCTTTCTTT.

This clone was detected only once. The chain combines TRBV2 with TRBJ2-7; no clear D gene. CDR1 SNHLY and CDR2 FYNNEI come from the germline V gene. Trimming took 6 bases from V and 2 from J, leaving 11 bases between them. The length of the CDR3 is 13 residues. The CDR3 DNA follows: TGTGCCAGCAGAGCTACAGCAACCTACGAGCAGTACTTC. This sequence encodes CASRATATYEQYF.

This clone was observed once. The rearrangement uses TRBV7-6 and TRBJ1-3, with D possibly being TRBD1 (5 bases). Germline CDR1 is SGHVS and CDR2 is FNYEAQ. V shed 0 bases and J shed 0 bases, with 12 bases lying between them. This CDR3 has 17 residues. As DNA, the CDR3 is TGTGCCAGCAGCTTAGCGGGGGGTCGACCCTCTGGAAACACCATATATTTT. It translates to CASSLAGGRPSGNTIYF. Together with reference TRBV7-6 and TRBJ1-3, the CDR3 gives the full variable domain: GAGVSQSPRYKVTKRGQDVALRCDPISGHVSLYWYRQALGQGPEFLTYFNYEAQQDKSGLPNDRFSAERPEGSISTLTIQRTEQRDSAMYRCASSLAGGRPSGNTIYFGEGSWLTVV.

This clone has only one observation. V usage is TRBV18 and J usage is TRBJ1-1, with TRBD1 identical over 7 bases. Germline lookup yields CDR1 KGHSH and CDR2 LQKENI. Trimming took 3 bases from V and 3 from J; bases not matched to a gene: 4. The CDR3 contains 14 residues. The CDR3 here is CASSPEQGDTEAFF. The CDR3 DNA is TGTGCCAGCTCACCTGAGCAGGGGGACACTGAAGCTTTCTTT.

J is TRBJ2-5 and V is TRBV24-1; 7 bases are a match to TRBD1. V shed 3 bases, J shed 5 bases, and the junction held 5 bases outside the gene matches. Germline V gene sequence: CDR1 KGHDR, CDR2 SFDVKD. The CDR3 spans 14 residues. The CDR3 reads CATSDTGAGETQYF. The DNA of the CDR3 is TGTGCCACCAGTGATACAGGGGCCGGGGAGACCCAGTACTTC.

The chain uses TRBV3-1 (or the pseudogene TRBV3-2) and TRBJ1-2; TRBD1 is a possible D gene (6 bases). V was shortened by 4 bases and J by 5 bases, with 20 bases between the two germline ends. CDR1 LGHDT and CDR2 YNNKEL come from the germline V gene (reference sequence). The CDR3 is 16 amino acids. The DNA of the CDR3 is TGTGCCAGCAGCCCGTCGAGCGGGGGGGGCGGGTATGGCTACACCTTC. It specifies CASSPSSGGGGYGYTF.

The chain links TRBV6-5 to TRBJ2-7; D is perhaps TRBD1 or TRBD2 (5 bases each). This CDR3 is built from 16 residues. V was trimmed by 3 bases and J by 4 bases, leaving 19 bases between them. Germline lookup yields CDR1 MNHEY and CDR2 SVGAGI. CDR3: CASSYHTSGPGYEQYF. CDR3 bases: TGTGCCAGCAGTTATCATACTTCGGGACCGGGGTACGAGCAGTACTTC.

This chain uses TRBV7-2 with TRBJ1-2; TRBD1 agrees at 9 bases. CDR3 length: 15 amino acids. With 6 bases clipped from V and 8 bases from J, the junction kept 13 bases outside the gene matches. From germline, CDR1 is SGHTA and CDR2 FQGNSA. CDR3 DNA sequence: TGTGCCAGCAGTTCATACCGGGGACAGGGTGCCGGCTACACCTTC. This codes for CASSSYRGQGAGYTF.

This chain joins TRBV19 and TRBJ1-1; unclear D gene. CDR1 and CDR2 (germline): LNHDA, SQIVND (reference sequence). V was cut by 5 bases and J by 1 base, with 14 bases left in between. The CDR3 is 15 residues long. CDR3 in amino acids: CASSGLRSGNTEAFF. In DNA form, the CDR3 reads TGTGCCAGTAGTGGGTTACGGAGCGGGAACACTGAAGCTTTCTTT. Using reference TRBV19 and TRBJ1-1 for the parts outside the CDR3, the full variable domain is DGGITQSPKYLFRKEGQNVTLSCEQNLNHDAMYWYRQDPGQGLRLIYYSQIVNDFQKGDIAEGYSVSREKKESFPLTVTSAQKNPTAFYLCASSGLRSGNTEAFFGQGTRLTVV.

This rearrangement joins TRBV4-3 to TRBJ2-5; no firm D call. V lost 4 bases, J lost 5 bases, and 14 bases lay in between. Germline V CDR1 and CDR2: LGHNA, YSLEER. The CDR3 extends over 14 amino acids. The CDR3 region has the DNA TGCGCCAGCAGCCTCGACCTCCTCGAGGAGACCCAGTACTTC. Protein sequence: CASSLDLLEETQYF.

This chain uses TRBV2 with TRBJ2-7; either TRBD1 or TRBD2 may fit D (7 bases each). The V end lost 3 bases, the J end lost 6 bases, and 18 bases lay between the germline ends. The CDR3 has 15 amino acids. Per germline, CDR1 SNHLY and CDR2 FYNNEI. CDR3 sequence reads: CASSEVRGGLGEQYF. The CDR3, as DNA: TGTGCCAGCAGTGAGGTCAGGGGGGGCTTGGGCGAGCAGTACTTC.

This chain connects TRBV28 to TRBJ1-5; the D gene is possibly TRBD1 (5 bases). The V end was cut by 2 bases, the J end by 2 bases, with 10 bases between. The CDR3 totals 15 residues. CDR1 and CDR2 from the germline V gene are MDHEN and SYDVKM. The CDR3 DNA follows: TGTGCCAGCAGTTTAGAGGGGCGCGGCAATCAGCCCCAGCATTTT. Its translation is CASSLEGRGNQPQHF. The full variable domain, in which reference TRBV28 and TRBJ1-5 provide the parts outside the CDR3, is DVKVTQSSRYLVKRTGEKVFLECVQDMDHENMFWYRQDPGLGLRLIYFSYDVKMKEKGDIPEGYSVSREKKERFSLILESASTNQTSMYLCASSLEGRGNQPQHFGDGTRLSIL.

The rearrangement joins TRBV7-9 to TRBJ1-4; possibly TRBD1 for D (6 bases). V lost 5 bases, J lost 10 bases, and 14 bases lay in between. The V gene's germline CDR1 is SEHNR and CDR2 FQNEAQ (reference sequence). This CDR3 has 13 amino acids. The CDR3 here is CASSERQAAKLFF. The CDR3 coding sequence is TGTGCCAGCAGCGAGAGACAGGCTGCAAAACTGTTTTTT.

This sequence joins TRBV12-3 or TRBV12-4 and TRBJ1-5, with 8 bases that match TRBD1. The V segment lost 10 bases and the J segment 1 base; nucleotides outside the gene matches: 3. This CDR3 spans 13 amino acids. Here the CDR3 DNA reads TGTGCCATCGGACAGGGAAGCAATCAGCCCCAGCATTTT. This gives the protein CAIGQGSNQPQHF.

The chain is built from TRBV7-9 and TRBJ2-1; 10 bases are a match to TRBD2. The CDR3 loop spans 14 amino acids. Germline assignment: CDR1 SEHNR and CDR2 FQNEAQ (reference sequence). The V gene end was trimmed by 3 bases and the J gene end by 9 bases; junction bases not matched to a gene: 5. The CDR3 DNA reads TGTGCCAGCAGCTTTAGCGGGGGGACAAGTGAGCAGTTCTTC. Protein sequence: CASSFSGGTSEQFF.

The chain has TRBV6-6 and TRBJ1-6; a weak D match, TRBD1 (5 bases). CDR1 is MNHNY, CDR2 SVGAGI, per germline (reference sequence). V dropped 7 bases and J dropped 6 bases, with 16 bases sitting between them. The length of the CDR3 is 15 residues. CDR3 protein: CASTQSGTGNSPLHF. DNA of the CDR3: TGTGCCAGCACCCAGTCTGGGACGGGTAATTCACCCCTCCACTTT.

The chain recombines TRBV20-1 with TRBJ2-7; either TRBD1 or TRBD2 may supply D (5 bases each). The CDR3 covers 15 residues. In germline, CDR1 is DFQATT, CDR2 SNEGSKA (reference sequence). V lost 3 bases to trimming and J lost 2 bases, with 17 bases between them. The CDR3, as DNA: TGCAGTGCTAGTCTCGGGGCGAGGTTGACCTACGAGCAGTACTTC. This encodes CSASLGARLTYEQYF.

V gene TRBV27 combines with J gene TRBJ2-2; 7 bases map to TRBD2. The ends lost 3 bases at V and 2 bases at J; junction bases unmatched: 3. Germline assignment: CDR1 MNHEY and CDR2 SMNVEV (reference sequence). The CDR3 totals 15 residues. The CDR3 region has the DNA TGTGCCAGCAGTTTGCAGCGGGGTAACACCGGGGAGCTGTTTTTT. Translation: CASSLQRGNTGELFF.

V gene TRBV2 combines with J gene TRBJ1-2; D remains ambiguous. The CDR3 loop spans 14 amino acids. Trimming removed 4 bases from V and 4 bases from J, with 13 bases in between. CDR1 is SNHLY and CDR2 is FYNNEI in the germline V gene. CDR3 loop: CASSVDGGSYGYTF. CDR3 coding DNA: TGTGCCAGCAGTGTGGATGGCGGGAGCTATGGCTACACCTTC.

The rearrangement links TRBV9 to TRBJ2-7; 7 bases match TRBD1. This CDR3 region has 14 residues. Germline CDR1 and CDR2: SGDLS and YYNGEE. V shed 0 bases and J 2 bases; nucleotides not matched to a gene: 2. In DNA, the CDR3 is TGTGCCAGCAGCGTAGGGGACAGCACCTACGAGCAGTACTTC. It translates to CASSVGDSTYEQYF.

V and J are TRBV12-3 or TRBV12-4 and TRBJ2-3, with TRBD1 identical over 9 bases. V gave up 4 bases and J gave up 4 bases; unmatched junction bases: 0. The CDR3 loop spans 13 amino acids. The CDR3 sequence: CASSWTGADTQYF. CDR3 nucleotide sequence: TGTGCCAGCAGTTGGACAGGGGCAGATACGCAGTATTTT.

The chain joins TRBV27 to TRBJ1-1; a weak D match, TRBD1 (6 bases). CDR3 size: 11 residues. V lost 6 bases and J 6 bases, leaving 8 bases between the germline ends. Germline values: CDR1 MNHEY, CDR2 SMNVEV (reference sequence). The CDR3: CASRGGPEAFF. The CDR3 region has the DNA TGTGCCAGCAGGGGGGGGCCTGAAGCTTTCTTT.

J is TRBJ1-3 and V is TRBV5-1; D is ambiguous. This CDR3 is built from 13 residues. The germline gives CDR1 SGHRS, CDR2 YFSETQ. Trimming took 3 bases from V and 0 from J, leaving 4 bases between them. CDR3 DNA sequence: TGCGCCAGCAGCTCTAGCTCTGGAAACACCATATATTTT. The encoded protein is CASSSSSGNTIYF.

This chain links TRBV28 with TRBJ1-2; unclear D gene. The V end was cut by 4 bases, the J end by 0 bases, with 12 bases between. The CDR3 extends over 15 amino acids. Germline V gene data show CDR1 as MDHEN and CDR2 as SYDVKM. DNA of the CDR3: TGTGCCAGCAGTTCCGTGGGCAGCCCTAACTATGGCTACACCTTC. Translated, it gives CASSSVGSPNYGYTF.

Here the CDR3 reads CASSQDPTSGTGELFF. DNA of the CDR3: TGTGCCAGCAGCCAAGATCCGACTAGCGGGACCGGGGAGCTGTTTTTT. The J gene is TRBJ2-2, the V gene TRBV4-2, with 10 positions matching TRBD2. The V and J ends lost 0 bases and 5 bases, in that order; junction bases with no gene match: 3. The CDR3 runs to 16 residues. The germline V gene encodes CDR1 LGHNA and CDR2 YNFKEQ.

The CDR3 coding sequence is TGTGCCAGTAGTTCTCGCGGGGGCGAAGGTGTAAAACTGTTTTTT. Amino acid sequence: CASSSRGGEGVKLFF. This chain joins TRBV19 and TRBJ1-4, with D tentatively TRBD1 (6 bases). Trimming removed 5 bases from V and 10 bases from J, with 20 bases in between. The CDR3 sequence is 15 residues long. The germline gives CDR1 LNHDA, CDR2 SQIVND (reference sequence).

The chain has TRBV4-3 and TRBJ1-4; D remains unclear. CDR1 is LGHNA, CDR2 YSLEER, per germline. With 0 bases removed from V and 8 bases from J, the gap between germline ends came to 19 bases. The CDR3 has 17 residues. The CDR3 reads CASSQDPSQGGREKLFF. CDR3 sequence (DNA): TGCGCCAGCAGCCAAGACCCCTCACAAGGCGGTAGGGAAAAACTGTTTTTT.